Listed below are T cell receptor beta chains from one sample, sequenced in a study of cytotoxic CD8 clonotypes in ibrutinib-treated CLL. Assay used: immunoSEQ multiplex PCR; TCRdb lists only in-frame clones, some missing. Of tens of thousands of clones listed, around 68% are singletons. The material was PBMCs, obtained after 12 months of ibrutinib treatment. Every receptor here comes from a human donor with chronic lymphocytic leukemia. Each CDR3 is given with its conserved first and last residue. A D gene is named only where the DNA matches it firmly. The size entry is marked missing in some rows and otherwise reads once, few, many or a size class.

d_gene: NA
j_gene: TRBJ2-3
abundance: NA
v_gene: TRBV10-1
CDR3nt: TGCGCCAGCAGTGGTGCGGGGTCCCCAGATACGCAGTATTTT
CDR3aa: CASSGAGSPDTQYF

d_gene: NA
j_gene: TRBJ2-1
abundance: few
v_gene: TRBV29-1
CDR3nt: TGCAGCGTTGGACCACAGGCGAATGAGCAGTTCTTC
CDR3aa: CSVGPQANEQFF

d_gene: NA
j_gene: TRBJ1-5
abundance: NA
v_gene: TRBV15
CDR3nt: TGTGCCACCAGCAGACTCAAGGATAGCAATCAGCCCCAGCATTTT
CDR3aa: CATSRLKDSNQPQHF

d_gene: NA
j_gene: TRBJ1-5
abundance: many
v_gene: TRBV19
CDR3nt: TGTGCCAGTAGTGGGACGGGGGGGAGGCAGCCCCAGCATTTT
CDR3aa: CASSGTGGRQPQHF

d_gene: NA
j_gene: TRBJ2-1
abundance: NA
v_gene: TRBV18
CDR3nt: TGTGCCAGCTCACCATTCCAAGAGGGGAATGAGCAGTTCTTC
CDR3aa: CASSPFQEGNEQFF

d_gene: TRBD1
j_gene: TRBJ2-7
abundance: NA
v_gene: TRBV4-2
CDR3nt: TGTGCCAGCAGCCAGACACCGGGACAGGGAGACCAGTACTTC
CDR3aa: CASSQTPGQGDQYF

d_gene: TRBD1
j_gene: TRBJ2-2
abundance: NA
v_gene: TRBV5-4
CDR3nt: TGTGCCAGCAGCTGGAATCCCCGGGACAGCACCGGGGAGCTGTTTTTT
CDR3aa: CASSWNPRDSTGELFF

d_gene: NA
j_gene: TRBJ2-2
abundance: NA
v_gene: TRBV11-3
CDR3nt: TGTGCCAGCAGCAGGGGCACCGGGGAGCTGTTTTTT
CDR3aa: CASSRGTGELFF

d_gene: TRBD1
j_gene: TRBJ1-6
abundance: NA
v_gene: TRBV7-6
CDR3nt: TGTGCCAGCAGCACTTCTTCTCCCGGGACAGTTAATAATTCACCCCTCCACTTT
CDR3aa: CASSTSSPGTVNNSPLHF

d_gene: TRBD2
j_gene: TRBJ2-1
abundance: once
v_gene: TRBV5-1
CDR3nt: TGCGCCAGCAGCTCTGGACTAGCCGGGCATGGTGAGCAGTTCTTC
CDR3aa: CASSSGLAGHGEQFF

d_gene: NA
j_gene: TRBJ1-1
abundance: few
v_gene: TRBV29-1
CDR3nt: TGCAGCGTTGTGTCCAAGTCAAACACTGAAGCTTTCTTT
CDR3aa: CSVVSKSNTEAFF

d_gene: TRBD1
j_gene: TRBJ1-2
abundance: NA
v_gene: TRBV19
CDR3nt: TGTGCCAGCTCCGGACAGGGCACGAACGACTATGGCTACACCTTC
CDR3aa: CASSGQGTNDYGYTF

d_gene: TRBD1
j_gene: TRBJ2-7
abundance: medium-sized
v_gene: TRBV27
CDR3nt: TGTGCCAGCAGTACACCGGGACAGGGGAAACGCGAGCAGTACTTC
CDR3aa: CASSTPGQGKREQYF

d_gene: NA
j_gene: TRBJ2-7
abundance: NA
v_gene: TRBV6-6
CDR3nt: TGTGCCAGCACCCAAGGGAGCTCACCCTACGAGCAGTACTTC
CDR3aa: CASTQGSSPYEQYF

d_gene: NA
j_gene: TRBJ2-3
abundance: NA
v_gene: TRBV2
CDR3nt: TGTGCCAGCACCTTCTTAAACGGAGCCACAGATACGCAGTATTTT
CDR3aa: CASTFLNGATDTQYF

d_gene: NA
j_gene: TRBJ2-4
abundance: NA
v_gene: TRBV5-6
CDR3nt: TGTGCCAGCAGCGGAATAGCCAAAAACATTCAGTACTTC
CDR3aa: CASSGIAKNIQYF

d_gene: TRBD1
j_gene: TRBJ1-1
abundance: NA
v_gene: TRBV25-1
CDR3nt: TGTGCCAGCAGTAGGACAGGGACGAACACTGAAGCTTTCTTT
CDR3aa: CASSRTGTNTEAFF

d_gene: NA
j_gene: TRBJ2-1
abundance: NA
v_gene: TRBV19
CDR3nt: TGTGCCAGTACCTTAGGCGATGAGCAGTTCTTC
CDR3aa: CASTLGDEQFF

d_gene: NA
j_gene: TRBJ2-5
abundance: few
v_gene: TRBV6-5
CDR3nt: TGTGCCAGCGGCCCTAGCGTACGTGAGACCCAGTACTTC
CDR3aa: CASGPSVRETQYF

d_gene: TRBD1
j_gene: TRBJ2-1
abundance: few
v_gene: TRBV25-1
CDR3nt: TGTGCCAGCAGTGGGACAGGGGTTGAGCAGTTCTTC
CDR3aa: CASSGTGVEQFF

d_gene: NA
j_gene: TRBJ1-1
abundance: few
v_gene: TRBV29-1
CDR3nt: TGCAGCGTGGCACCGGGACGTTGGGAGGGAACTGAAGCTTTCTTT
CDR3aa: CSVAPGRWEGTEAFF

d_gene: TRBD2
j_gene: TRBJ2-1
abundance: once
v_gene: TRBV5-1
CDR3nt: TGCGCCAGCACATCTAGCGGGGGGTGGAATGAGCAGTTCTTC
CDR3aa: CASTSSGGWNEQFF

d_gene: NA
j_gene: TRBJ2-5
abundance: NA
v_gene: TRBV9
CDR3nt: TGTGCCAGCAGCGTATACAGGGGAGGTGAGACCCAGTACTTC
CDR3aa: CASSVYRGGETQYF

d_gene: TRBD2
j_gene: TRBJ2-1
abundance: few
v_gene: TRBV6-5
CDR3nt: TGTGCCAGCAGTCACCGGGGGGGCCTCTACAATGAGCAGTTCTTC
CDR3aa: CASSHRGGLYNEQFF

d_gene: NA
j_gene: TRBJ2-7
abundance: NA
v_gene: TRBV6-5
CDR3nt: TGTGCCAGCAGTTACTCTTCCCGACCTGGGGAGCAGTACTTC
CDR3aa: CASSYSSRPGEQYF

d_gene: TRBD2
j_gene: TRBJ2-5
abundance: NA
v_gene: TRBV18
CDR3nt: TGTGCCAGCTCACCACTAGCGGGGGGGACTCAAGAGACCCAGTACTTC
CDR3aa: CASSPLAGGTQETQYF

d_gene: NA
j_gene: TRBJ2-5
abundance: NA
v_gene: TRBV19
CDR3nt: TGTGCCAGTAGTATGCAGGGTTGGAAGACCCAGTACTTC
CDR3aa: CASSMQGWKTQYF

d_gene: TRBD1
j_gene: TRBJ1-5
abundance: NA
v_gene: TRBV29-1
CDR3nt: TGCAGCGTGGGGGACAGCTATAGCAATCAGCCCCAGCATTTT
CDR3aa: CSVGDSYSNQPQHF

d_gene: TRBD2
j_gene: TRBJ2-5
abundance: once
v_gene: TRBV5-1
CDR3nt: TGCGCCAGCAGCTATAGCGGGGAAGAGACCCAGTACTTC
CDR3aa: CASSYSGEETQYF

d_gene: TRBD1
j_gene: TRBJ1-4
abundance: once
v_gene: TRBV9
CDR3nt: TGTGCCAGCAGCTTTGGGACAGGAGATGAAAAACTGTTTTTT
CDR3aa: CASSFGTGDEKLFF

d_gene: NA
j_gene: TRBJ1-1
abundance: NA
v_gene: TRBV7-3
CDR3nt: TGTGCCAGCAGCTTAACCCCGAGCGGGGGTGAAGCTTTCTTT
CDR3aa: CASSLTPSGGEAFF

d_gene: NA
j_gene: TRBJ2-7
abundance: few
v_gene: TRBV5-5
CDR3nt: TGTGCCAGCAGCTTGGCCGCCAGAAGGTACGAGCAGTACTTC
CDR3aa: CASSLAARRYEQYF

d_gene: NA
j_gene: TRBJ1-2
abundance: NA
v_gene: TRBV28
CDR3nt: TGTGCCAGCAGTTTGGGCAGTCAGTATGGCTACACCTTC
CDR3aa: CASSLGSQYGYTF

d_gene: NA
j_gene: TRBJ2-3
abundance: NA
v_gene: TRBV13
CDR3nt: TGTGCCAGCAGCTTATTGAGGAGTTCTAGCACAGATACGCAGTATTTT
CDR3aa: CASSLLRSSSTDTQYF

d_gene: TRBD2
j_gene: TRBJ2-1
abundance: once
v_gene: TRBV7-3
CDR3nt: TGTGCCAGCAGCTTAAAGGGACTAGCGGTTTACAATGAGCAGTTCTTC
CDR3aa: CASSLKGLAVYNEQFF

d_gene: TRBD2
j_gene: TRBJ2-5
abundance: NA
v_gene: TRBV5-6
CDR3nt: TGTGCCAGCAGCTTTGGCGGGGGGCTTGTGGAGACCCAGTACTTC
CDR3aa: CASSFGGGLVETQYF

d_gene: TRBD1
j_gene: TRBJ1-6
abundance: few
v_gene: TRBV5-4
CDR3nt: TGTGCCAGCAGCTCGGTCGGGACAGACAATTCACCCCTCCACTTT
CDR3aa: CASSSVGTDNSPLHF

d_gene: NA
j_gene: TRBJ1-5
abundance: NA
v_gene: TRBV7-9
CDR3nt: TGTGCCAGCAGCTTAGGTGATCAGCCCCAGCATTTT
CDR3aa: CASSLGDQPQHF

d_gene: TRBD1
j_gene: TRBJ2-1
abundance: NA
v_gene: TRBV6-5
CDR3nt: TGTGCCAGCAGCCGACCGGGACAGGGTGAGCAGTTCTTC
CDR3aa: CASSRPGQGEQFF

d_gene: NA
j_gene: TRBJ1-1
abundance: NA
v_gene: TRBV6-1
CDR3nt: TGTGCCAGCAGTCGACAGCCGGCGATGAACACTGAAGCTTTCTTT
CDR3aa: CASSRQPAMNTEAFF

d_gene: NA
j_gene: TRBJ2-1
abundance: NA
v_gene: TRBV7-3
CDR3nt: TGTGCCAGCAGCTTAATCCGTGACGGGGAGCAGTTCTTC
CDR3aa: CASSLIRDGEQFF

d_gene: NA
j_gene: TRBJ1-6
abundance: NA
v_gene: TRBV28
CDR3nt: TGTGCCAGCAGTTTCGGGACAATTAACCTTTCACCCCTCCACTTT
CDR3aa: CASSFGTINLSPLHF

d_gene: NA
j_gene: TRBJ2-2
abundance: once
v_gene: TRBV6-6
CDR3nt: TGTGCCAGCAGTTACCGGGGCCCCACCGGGGAGCTGTTTTTT
CDR3aa: CASSYRGPTGELFF

d_gene: NA
j_gene: TRBJ2-6
abundance: many
v_gene: TRBV5-1
CDR3nt: TGCGCCAGCAGCTGGCGGACGGCTGGGGCCAACGTCCTGACTTTC
CDR3aa: CASSWRTAGANVLTF

d_gene: NA
j_gene: TRBJ2-2
abundance: NA
v_gene: TRBV7-2
CDR3nt: TGTGCCAGCAGCCCCGGGGCGGGGTTTAACACCGGGGAGCTGTTTTTT
CDR3aa: CASSPGAGFNTGELFF

d_gene: TRBD2
j_gene: TRBJ2-3
abundance: NA
v_gene: TRBV10-3
CDR3nt: TGTGCCATCAGTGAATCGGGGACTAGCGGGGGGTTAGATACGCAGTATTTT
CDR3aa: CAISESGTSGGLDTQYF

d_gene: TRBD2
j_gene: TRBJ2-5
abundance: few
v_gene: TRBV5-5
CDR3nt: TGTGCCAGCAGCCCAGGACTAGCGGGGGGATTTGAGACCCAGTACTTC
CDR3aa: CASSPGLAGGFETQYF

d_gene: TRBD1
j_gene: TRBJ2-2
abundance: few
v_gene: TRBV7-8
CDR3nt: TGTGCCAGCAGACCGGGACAGGCTGACACCGGGGAGCTGTTTTTT
CDR3aa: CASRPGQADTGELFF

d_gene: NA
j_gene: TRBJ2-1
abundance: NA
v_gene: TRBV11-2
CDR3nt: TGTGCCAGCAGCTTAGTACTAGCTGGCAATGAGCAGTTCTTC
CDR3aa: CASSLVLAGNEQFF

d_gene: TRBD2
j_gene: TRBJ2-7
abundance: NA
v_gene: TRBV4-1
CDR3nt: TGCGCCAGCAGCCAAGATGGGGCGGCGGGGGTCGAGCAGTACTTC
CDR3aa: CASSQDGAAGVEQYF

d_gene: TRBD2
j_gene: TRBJ2-5
abundance: NA
v_gene: TRBV4-2
CDR3nt: TGTGCCAGCAGCCAATCACTAGCGGGGAAAGAGACCCAGTACTTC
CDR3aa: CASSQSLAGKETQYF